Listed below are T cell receptor beta chains from one sample, sequenced in a study of blood T cell repertoires in COVID-19. Produced via immunoSEQ multiplex PCR; TCRdb's table is partial and in-frame only. The data contain around 310,000 clones, around 91% of them singletons. Sequenced material: peripheral blood. These TCRs come from a woman aged 55-75 years with acute or convalescent COVID-19. The CDR3 runs from the conserved cysteine through the conserved F or W. The D gene is left open where the match is weak. The size field is filled for only some rows; it gives once, few, many or a size class.

TRBV14	-	-	TRBJ2-7	TGTGCCAGCAGCCCGAGCCGGACTTCTGGGGAGCAGTACTTC	CASSPSRTSGEQYF
TRBV6-5	-	-	TRBJ1-2	TGTGCCAGCAGTTACTCGACGGGCTATGGCTACACCTTC	CASSYSTGYGYTF
TRBV15	-	TRBD1	TRBJ1-3	TGTGCCACCGGCCTAGACAGGGGCTCTGGAAACACCATATATTTT	CATGLDRGSGNTIYF
TRBV2	-	-	TRBJ2-1	TGTGCCAGCGGGGAGAATGAGCAGTTCTTC	CASGENEQFF
TRBV5-4	once	TRBD1	TRBJ2-1	TGTGCCAGCACCCGACAGGGGGCAAATTACAATGAGCAGTTCTTC	CASTRQGANYNEQFF
TRBV3-1/TRBV3-2	-	TRBD2	TRBJ2-3	TGTGCCAGCAGCCAAGCCGGACTAGCGGGGGGGCGGAATACGCAGTATTTT	CASSQAGLAGGRNTQYF
TRBV3-1/TRBV3-2	-	TRBD2	TRBJ2-3	TGTGCCAGCAGCCAATCTAGCGGGGGGGCAAACACAGATACGCAGTATTTT	CASSQSSGGANTDTQYF
TRBV11-1	-	TRBD1	TRBJ1-1	TGTGCCAGCAGCTTTTTGACCAGGGGGCTTTCTGAAGCTTTCTTT	CASSFLTRGLSEAFF
TRBV7-2	-	TRBD1	TRBJ1-2	TGTGCCAGCAGCATAGGGGGGGGACAGGGACCCTATGGCTACACCTTC	CASSIGGGQGPYGYTF
TRBV28	-	-	TRBJ1-1	TGTGCCAGCAGTTTAGAGGCCCATCTAATCTTTGAAGCTTTCTTT	CASSLEAHLIFEAFF
TRBV27	-	-	TRBJ2-3	TGTGCCAGCAGTTTCCTTCGCGGAGATACGCAGTATTTT	CASSFLRGDTQYF
TRBV10-3	-	TRBD1	TRBJ1-2	TGTGCCATCAGTGAGTCCTCGACAGGGCTCCATGGCTACACCTTC	CAISESSTGLHGYTF
TRBV28	-	TRBD2	TRBJ2-3	TGTGCCAGCAGCCTAGCGGGAGTTTCAGATACGCAGTATTTT	CASSLAGVSDTQYF
TRBV7-3	-	-	TRBJ2-7	TGTGCCAGCAGCTTACCAGGGGCGTCCTACGAGCAGTACTTC	CASSLPGASYEQYF
TRBV5-4	few	TRBD2	TRBJ2-1	TGTGCCAGCAGCCCCGGGGGTCGCGGGGGGGGTAATGAGCAGTTCTTC	CASSPGGRGGGNEQFF
TRBV7-8	once	TRBD1	TRBJ2-7	TGTGCCAGCAGCTCAGACAGGGGGTTTACCTACGAGCAGTACTTC	CASSSDRGFTYEQYF
TRBV28	-	-	TRBJ2-2	TGTGCCAGCAGTACGCGCCCCACCGGGGAGCTGTTTTTT	CASSTRPTGELFF
TRBV19	-	TRBD2	TRBJ2-1	TGTGCCAGTAGTATTAGGACTAGCGGGAAAATCGCCAATGAGCAGTTCTTC	CASSIRTSGKIANEQFF
TRBV6-5	-	TRBD1	TRBJ1-5	TGTGCCAGCAGACAGGGGGCCTTGGGCAATCAGCCCCAGCATTTT	CASRQGALGNQPQHF
TRBV7-3	-	-	TRBJ1-2	TGTGCCAGCAGCTTATATGGGCCGGGGGGCTATGGCTACACCTTC	CASSLYGPGGYGYTF
TRBV4-2	-	TRBD2	TRBJ2-7	TGTGCCAGCAGCCAAGACCTGACTAGCGCGTCCTACGAGCAGTACTTC	CASSQDLTSASYEQYF
TRBV6-5	-	TRBD1	TRBJ1-2	TGTGCCAGCAGACGACAGGGGGCAAAAGGCTACACCTTC	CASRRQGAKGYTF
TRBV7-2	-	TRBD2	TRBJ2-5	TGTGCCAGCAGCTTAGTGCGGACTAGCGGGAGTGGTCAGTACTTC	CASSLVRTSGSGQYF
TRBV15	-	TRBD1	TRBJ1-2	TGTGCCACCAGCAGAACCCCGGACAGGGGGCTTGGCTACACCTTC	CATSRTPDRGLGYTF
TRBV10-3	-	-	TRBJ2-7	TGTGCCATCAGTGGCTGGGACAAAACCTACGAGCAGTACTTC	CAISGWDKTYEQYF
TRBV28	once	-	TRBJ2-7	TGTGCCAGCAGTTTATGGGGACTTAGCTACGAGCAGTACTTC	CASSLWGLSYEQYF
TRBV2	once	-	TRBJ1-5	TGTGCCAGCAGTGAAGCGCGGGGGCCCCAGCATTTT	CASSEARGPQHF
TRBV6-5	-	TRBD1	TRBJ1-4	TGTGCCAGCAGTAATCCCGGGACAGGGCGTGAAAAACTGTTTTTT	CASSNPGTGREKLFF
TRBV19	-	-	TRBJ1-1	TGTGCCAGTAATTGGGGAGGAGGCACTGAAGCTTTCTTT	CASNWGGGTEAFF
TRBV29-1	-	TRBD2	TRBJ2-1	TGCAGCGTTGAAGTGGCTAGCGGGGGGATTTACAATGAGCAGTTCTTC	CSVEVASGGIYNEQFF
TRBV11-2	-	-	TRBJ2-7	TGTGCCAGCAGCATAGGGATCGACAGATCCGAGCAGTACTTC	CASSIGIDRSEQYF
TRBV30	-	-	TRBJ2-7	TGTGCCTGGAGCTCTAGCGTCGGGGAGCAGTACTTC	CAWSSSVGEQYF
TRBV7-9	few	TRBD1	TRBJ1-2	TGTGCCAGCAGCCAGGACAGGATGTTTAACTATGGCTACACCTTC	CASSQDRMFNYGYTF
TRBV27	-	TRBD2	TRBJ2-3	TGTGCCAGCAGTTTATCGGGACTAGCGGGAGTTTGGACAGATACGCAGTATTTT	CASSLSGLAGVWTDTQYF
TRBV28	-	TRBD1	TRBJ1-2	TGTGCCAGCAGCTCTGACAGGGGGCATGGCTACACCTTC	CASSSDRGHGYTF
TRBV5-6	once	TRBD1	TRBJ2-7	TGTGCCAGCCTACACTCGGGGACAGACGAGCAGTACTTC	CASLHSGTDEQYF
TRBV5-1	-	-	TRBJ1-6	TGCGCCAGCAGCGGCGGGACTGCGAATTCACCCCTCCACTTT	CASSGGTANSPLHF
TRBV9	-	-	TRBJ2-7	TGTGCCAGCAGCTTTAGTGGGGGGTCTGCGAGCGAGCAGTACTTC	CASSFSGGSASEQYF
TRBV7-2	-	-	TRBJ1-1	TGTGCCAGCAGCTTTAAGGGGGATGAAGCTTTCTTT	CASSFKGDEAFF
TRBV10-2	-	TRBD1	TRBJ1-1	TGCGCCAGCAGTGAGTGGGACAGGGCGAACACTGAAGCTTTCTTT	CASSEWDRANTEAFF
TRBV13	-	-	TRBJ1-4	TGTGCCAGCAGCTTAGAGACAGGAAATAATGAAAAACTGTTTTTT	CASSLETGNNEKLFF
TRBV5-5	-	-	TRBJ1-5	TGTGCCAGCAGCACGAGAGCGGGGACGAACAATCAGCCCCAGCATTTT	CASSTRAGTNNQPQHF
TRBV7-8	-	-	TRBJ1-2	TGTGCCAGCACACTAAGGGGGGGCAGCGGCTATGGCTACACCTTC	CASTLRGGSGYGYTF
TRBV29-1	-	-	TRBJ1-1	TGCAGCGTCTTGGAGGGCACTGAAGCTTTCTTT	CSVLEGTEAFF
TRBV10-3	-	-	TRBJ1-4	TGTGCCATCAGTGACAGTGGCAGGGGTGAAAAACTGTTTTTT	CAISDSGRGEKLFF